This TCR beta chain was captured by sequencing in a study of identifying expanded T cells in peripheral blood. Study-level findings and limits: Differentially abundant clones: about 1.2 between replicates, 16.4 at approximately 13 days, more than 18 at four.

For this clone: Antigen: not known.

Healthy donors had no documented immune events, such as infections, while sampled. Only in-frame clones appear in the TCRdb table, and some are missing; sequencing was by immunoSEQ multiplex PCR. The sample includes fewer than 65,000 clones, about 87% of them seen just once. From germline, CDR1 is MNHEY and CDR2 SMNVEV (reference sequence). V was clipped by 2 bases and J by 0 bases, with 5 bases between them. The CDR3 has 14 amino acids. This rearrangement joins TRBV27 to TRBJ1-5; TRBD1 is a possible D gene (5 bases). The sample comprised blood. This clonotype originated in a person aged 18-69 years in good health. The CDR3 DNA follows: TGTGCCAGCAGTTTAGGGGGTAGCAATCAGCCCCAGCATTTT. Translation: CASSLGGSNQPQHF.